The T cell receptor beta chain described here comes from a study of T cells in Graves' hyperthyroidism and ophthalmopathy. Points from the study as a whole: Blood also contained most expanded thyroid clonotypes above 0.001. Ophthalmopathy onset followed model prediction by a median approximately 5.9 months. A model of 13 V-J features distinguished ophthalmopathy from stable hyperthyroidism.

The CDR3 consists of 16 residues. The V end was cut by 3 bases, the J end by 0 bases, with 12 bases between. Germline CDR1 MDHEN, CDR2 SYDVKM. There are many counts of this clonotype. No antigen is known for it. RNA transcripts served as the template for amplifying TCR beta CDR3 regions. A first-round RT-PCR of the TCR CDR3 used the HTBI primer set. TCRdb reprocessed the multiplex PCR reads with MiXCR, giving one entry per CDR3 protein. Here the sample spans around 500,000 distinct CDR3 sequences, about 15% being singletons. The PBMCs had their origin in roughly 9.4 ml of fresh peripheral blood. Input material: blood. The rearrangement links TRBV28 to TRBJ1-3; D remains unclear. This TCR came from a woman aged 30 to 39 with Graves' ophthalmopathy. The CDR3 sequence: CASSFGQVISGNTIYF. The CDR3 region has the DNA TGTGCCAGCAGTTTTGGGCAGGTGATCTCTGGAAACACCATATATTTT.